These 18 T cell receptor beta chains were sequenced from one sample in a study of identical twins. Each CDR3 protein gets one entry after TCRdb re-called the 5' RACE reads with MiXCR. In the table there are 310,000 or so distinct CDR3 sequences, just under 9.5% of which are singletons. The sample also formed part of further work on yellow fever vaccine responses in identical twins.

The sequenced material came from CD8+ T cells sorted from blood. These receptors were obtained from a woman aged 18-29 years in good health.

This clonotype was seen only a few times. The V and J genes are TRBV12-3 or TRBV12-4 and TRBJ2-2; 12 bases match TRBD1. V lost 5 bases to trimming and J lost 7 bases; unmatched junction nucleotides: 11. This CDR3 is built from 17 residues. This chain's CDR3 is CASSLSRDRGPIGELFF. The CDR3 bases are TGTGCCAGCAGTCTATCCCGGGACAGGGGGCCAATCGGGGAGCTGTTTTTT.

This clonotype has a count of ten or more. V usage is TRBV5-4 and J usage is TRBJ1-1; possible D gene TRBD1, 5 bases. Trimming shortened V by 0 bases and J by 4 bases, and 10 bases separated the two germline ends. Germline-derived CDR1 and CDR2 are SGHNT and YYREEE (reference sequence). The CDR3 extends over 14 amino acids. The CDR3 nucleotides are TGTGCCAGCAGCTTGGTCGAGGGGATCACTGAAGCTTTCTTT. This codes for CASSLVEGITEAFF.

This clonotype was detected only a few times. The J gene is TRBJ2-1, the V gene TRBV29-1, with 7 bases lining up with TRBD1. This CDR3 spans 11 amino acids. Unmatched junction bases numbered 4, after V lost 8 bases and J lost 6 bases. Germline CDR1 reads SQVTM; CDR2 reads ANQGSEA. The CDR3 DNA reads TGCAGCACCACAGGGGCCAATGAGCAGTTCTTC. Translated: CSTTGANEQFF.

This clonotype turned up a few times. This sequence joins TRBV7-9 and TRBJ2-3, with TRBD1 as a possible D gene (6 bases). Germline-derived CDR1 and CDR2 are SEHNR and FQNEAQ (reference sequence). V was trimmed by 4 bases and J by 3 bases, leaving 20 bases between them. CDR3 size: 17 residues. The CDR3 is CASSSPFDRSGTDTQYF. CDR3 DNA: TGTGCCAGCAGCTCCCCTTTCGACAGGTCGGGGACAGATACGCAGTATTTT.

The CDR3, as DNA: TGTGCCAGCAGTCATCTCGGGACTCCCAATGAGCAGTTCTTC. Translated, it gives CASSHLGTPNEQFF. The chain recombines TRBV6-4 with TRBJ2-1, with D perhaps TRBD2 (6 bases). This CDR3 is built from 14 residues. Germline CDR1 MRHNA, CDR2 SNTAGT. The germline V and J ends were trimmed by 5 bases and 6 bases, with 14 bases remaining between them.

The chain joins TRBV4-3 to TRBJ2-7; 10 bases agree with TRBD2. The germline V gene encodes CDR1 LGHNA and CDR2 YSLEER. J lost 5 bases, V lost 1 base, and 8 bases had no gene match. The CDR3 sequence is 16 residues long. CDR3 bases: TGCGCCAGCAGCCAAGCCCTAGCGGGAGATTTCCACGAGCAGTACTTC. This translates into CASSQALAGDFHEQYF.

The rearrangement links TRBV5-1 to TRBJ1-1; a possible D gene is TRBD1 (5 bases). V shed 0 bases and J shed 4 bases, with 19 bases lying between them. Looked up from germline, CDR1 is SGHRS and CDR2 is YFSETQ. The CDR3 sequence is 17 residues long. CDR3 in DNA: TGCGCCAGCAGCTTGGCCGAAACAGCCGGGACCCTCACTGAAGCTTTCTTT. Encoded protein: CASSLAETAGTLTEAFF.

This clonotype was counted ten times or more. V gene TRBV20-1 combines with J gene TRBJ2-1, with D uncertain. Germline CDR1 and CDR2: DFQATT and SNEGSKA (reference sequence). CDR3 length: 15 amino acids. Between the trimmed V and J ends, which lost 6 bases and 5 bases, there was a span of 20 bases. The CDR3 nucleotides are TGCAGTGCCCGACCCCTGTTTATCTCACACAATGAGCAGTTCTTC. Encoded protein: CSARPLFISHNEQFF.

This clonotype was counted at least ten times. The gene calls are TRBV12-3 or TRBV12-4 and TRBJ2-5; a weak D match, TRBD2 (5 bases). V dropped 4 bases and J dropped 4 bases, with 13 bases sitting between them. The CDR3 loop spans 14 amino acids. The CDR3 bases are TGTGCCAGCAGTTCCTCACTAGTCAGAGAGACCCAGTACTTC. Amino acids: CASSSSLVRETQYF.

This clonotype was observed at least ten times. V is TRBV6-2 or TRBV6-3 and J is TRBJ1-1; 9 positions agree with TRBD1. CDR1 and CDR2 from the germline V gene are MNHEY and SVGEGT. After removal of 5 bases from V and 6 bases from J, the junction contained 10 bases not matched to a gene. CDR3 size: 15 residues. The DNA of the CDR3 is TGTGCCAGCAGTAATCCCGGACAGGGGAGGCCTGAAGCTTTCTTT. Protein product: CASSNPGQGRPEAFF.

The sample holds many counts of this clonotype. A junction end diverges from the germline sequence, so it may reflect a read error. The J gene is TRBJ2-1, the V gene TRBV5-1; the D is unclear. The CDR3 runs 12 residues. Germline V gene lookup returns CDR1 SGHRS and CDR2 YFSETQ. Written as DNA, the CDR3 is TGTGCCAGCAGCTTGGAAGGTAATGAGCAGTTCTTC. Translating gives CASSLEGNEQFF.

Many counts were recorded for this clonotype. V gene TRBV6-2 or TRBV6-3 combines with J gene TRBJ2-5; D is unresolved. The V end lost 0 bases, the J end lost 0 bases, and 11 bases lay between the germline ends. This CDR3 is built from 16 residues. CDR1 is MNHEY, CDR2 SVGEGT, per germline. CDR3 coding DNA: TGTGCCAGCAGTTACTCGGCCAGCGTCCACCAAGAGACCCAGTACTTC. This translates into CASSYSASVHQETQYF.

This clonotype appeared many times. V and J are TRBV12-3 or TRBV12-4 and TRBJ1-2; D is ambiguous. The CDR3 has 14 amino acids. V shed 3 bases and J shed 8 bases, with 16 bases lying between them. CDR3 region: CASSFNPGSRGYTF. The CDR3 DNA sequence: TGTGCCAGCAGTTTTAATCCAGGTAGTCGGGGCTACACCTTC.

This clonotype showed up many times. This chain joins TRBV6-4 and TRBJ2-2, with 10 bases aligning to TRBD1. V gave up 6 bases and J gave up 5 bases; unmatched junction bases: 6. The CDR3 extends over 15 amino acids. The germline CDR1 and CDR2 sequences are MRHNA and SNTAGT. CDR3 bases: TGTGCCAGCAGCCTCGGACAGGGGGAAACCGGGGAGCTGTTTTTT. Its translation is CASSLGQGETGELFF.

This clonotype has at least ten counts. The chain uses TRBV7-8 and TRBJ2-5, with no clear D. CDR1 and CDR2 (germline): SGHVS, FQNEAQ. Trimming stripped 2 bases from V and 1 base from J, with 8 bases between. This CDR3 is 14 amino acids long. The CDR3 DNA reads TGTGCCAGCAGCTTATTCGTAAGCCAAGAGACCCAGTACTTC. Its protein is CASSLFVSQETQYF.

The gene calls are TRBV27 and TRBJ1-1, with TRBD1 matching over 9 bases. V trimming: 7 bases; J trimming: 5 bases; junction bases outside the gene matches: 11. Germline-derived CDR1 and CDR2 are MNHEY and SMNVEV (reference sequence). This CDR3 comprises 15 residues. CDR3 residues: CASKKSTQGATEAFF. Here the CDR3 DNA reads TGTGCCAGCAAAAAATCGACACAGGGGGCGACTGAAGCTTTCTTT.

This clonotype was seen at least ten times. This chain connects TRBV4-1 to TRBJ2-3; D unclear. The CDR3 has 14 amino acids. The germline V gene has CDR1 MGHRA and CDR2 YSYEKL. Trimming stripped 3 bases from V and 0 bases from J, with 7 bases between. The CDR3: CASSHGPSTDTQYF. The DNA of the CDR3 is TGCGCCAGCAGCCACGGACCGAGCACAGATACGCAGTATTTT.

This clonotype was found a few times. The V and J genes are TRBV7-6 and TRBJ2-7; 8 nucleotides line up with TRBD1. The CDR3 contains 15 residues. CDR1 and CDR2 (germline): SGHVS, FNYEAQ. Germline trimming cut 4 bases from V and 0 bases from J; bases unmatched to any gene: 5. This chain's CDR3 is CASSSTGGSSYEQYF. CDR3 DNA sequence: TGTGCCAGCAGCTCTACAGGGGGTAGCTCCTACGAGCAGTACTTC.